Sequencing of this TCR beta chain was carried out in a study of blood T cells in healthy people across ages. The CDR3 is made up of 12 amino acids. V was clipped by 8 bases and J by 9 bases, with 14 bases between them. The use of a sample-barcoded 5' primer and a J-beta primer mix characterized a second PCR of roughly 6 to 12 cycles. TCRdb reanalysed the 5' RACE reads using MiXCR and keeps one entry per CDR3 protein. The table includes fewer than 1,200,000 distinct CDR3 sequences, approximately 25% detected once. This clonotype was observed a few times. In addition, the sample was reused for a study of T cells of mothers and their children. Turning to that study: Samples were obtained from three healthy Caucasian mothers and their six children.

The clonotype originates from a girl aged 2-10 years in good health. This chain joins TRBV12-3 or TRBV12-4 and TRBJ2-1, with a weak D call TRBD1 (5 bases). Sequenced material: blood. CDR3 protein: CASFRFRAEQFF. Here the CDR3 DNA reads TGTGCCAGCTTCAGGTTCAGGGCTGAGCAGTTCTTC.